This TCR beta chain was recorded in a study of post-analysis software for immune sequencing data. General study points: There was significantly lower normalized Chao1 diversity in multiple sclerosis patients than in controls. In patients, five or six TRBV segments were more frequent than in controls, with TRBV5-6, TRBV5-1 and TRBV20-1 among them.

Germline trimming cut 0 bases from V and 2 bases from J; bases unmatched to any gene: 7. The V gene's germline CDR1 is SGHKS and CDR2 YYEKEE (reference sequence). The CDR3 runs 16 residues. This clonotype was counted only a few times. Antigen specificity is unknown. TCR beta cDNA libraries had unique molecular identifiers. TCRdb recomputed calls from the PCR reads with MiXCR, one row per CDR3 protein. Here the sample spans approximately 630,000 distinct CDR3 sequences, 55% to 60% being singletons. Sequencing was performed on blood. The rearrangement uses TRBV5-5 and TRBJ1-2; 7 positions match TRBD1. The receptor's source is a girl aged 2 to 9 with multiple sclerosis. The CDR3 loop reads CASSLVGTDMNYGYTF. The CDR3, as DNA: TGTGCCAGCAGCTTGGTCGGGACAGATATGAACTATGGCTACACCTTC.